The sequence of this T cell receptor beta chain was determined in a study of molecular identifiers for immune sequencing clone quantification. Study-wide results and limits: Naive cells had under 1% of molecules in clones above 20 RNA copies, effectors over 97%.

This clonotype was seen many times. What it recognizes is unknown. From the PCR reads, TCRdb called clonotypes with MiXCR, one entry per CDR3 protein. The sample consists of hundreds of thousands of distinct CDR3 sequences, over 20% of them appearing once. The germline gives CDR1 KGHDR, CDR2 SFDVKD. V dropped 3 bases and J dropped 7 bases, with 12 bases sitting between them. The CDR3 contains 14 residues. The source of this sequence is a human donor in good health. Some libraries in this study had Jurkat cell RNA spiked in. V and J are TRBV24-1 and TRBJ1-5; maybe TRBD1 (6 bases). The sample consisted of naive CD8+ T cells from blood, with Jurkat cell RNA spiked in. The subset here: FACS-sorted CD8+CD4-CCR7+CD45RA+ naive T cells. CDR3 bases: TGTGCCACCAGTGATCGGACAGATGGACAGCCCCAGCATTTT. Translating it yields CATSDRTDGQPQHF.